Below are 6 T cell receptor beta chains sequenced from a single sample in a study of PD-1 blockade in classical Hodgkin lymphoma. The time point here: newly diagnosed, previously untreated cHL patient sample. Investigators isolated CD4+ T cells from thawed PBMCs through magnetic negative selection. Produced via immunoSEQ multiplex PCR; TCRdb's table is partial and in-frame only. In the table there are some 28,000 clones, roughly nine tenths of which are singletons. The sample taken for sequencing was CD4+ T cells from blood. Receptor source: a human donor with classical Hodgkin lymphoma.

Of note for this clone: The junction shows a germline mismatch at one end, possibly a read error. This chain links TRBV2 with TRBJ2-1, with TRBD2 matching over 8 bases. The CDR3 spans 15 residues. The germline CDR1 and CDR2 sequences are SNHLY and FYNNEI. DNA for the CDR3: TGTGCCAGCAGTGAAGGTAGCGGGACTTACAGTGAGCAGTTCTTC. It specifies CASSEGSGTYSEQFF.

CDR3 loop: CASSLRLAGDYEQYF. The CDR3 region has the DNA TGTGCCAGCAGCTTGCGACTAGCGGGAGACTACGAGCAGTACTTC. This chain links TRBV4-2 with TRBJ2-7; TRBD2 agrees at 12 bases. CDR1 and CDR2 (germline): LGHNA, YNFKEQ. CDR3 length: 15 residues. Losses at the gene ends were 5 bases for V and 3 bases for J; bases not matched to a gene: 5.

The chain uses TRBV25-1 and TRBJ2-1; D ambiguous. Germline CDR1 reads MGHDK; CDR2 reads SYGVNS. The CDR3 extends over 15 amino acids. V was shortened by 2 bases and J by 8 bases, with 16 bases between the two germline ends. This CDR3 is CASSEARWSEYEQFF. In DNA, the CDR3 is TGTGCCAGCAGTGAAGCCCGGTGGTCTGAGTATGAGCAGTTCTTC.

The DNA for the CDR3 is TGTGCCAGCTCAGAAGGTCCCTACGAGCAGTACTTC. As protein: CASSEGPYEQYF. The J gene is TRBJ2-7, the V gene TRBV18; D remains ambiguous. The germline V gene encodes CDR1 KGHSH and CDR2 LQKENI. V shed 5 bases and J shed 2 bases, with 7 bases lying between them. The CDR3 covers 12 residues.

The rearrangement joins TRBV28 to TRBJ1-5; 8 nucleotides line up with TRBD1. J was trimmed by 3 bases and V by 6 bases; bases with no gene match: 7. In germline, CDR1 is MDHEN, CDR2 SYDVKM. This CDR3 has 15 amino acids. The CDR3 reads CASSPSTGVNQPQHF. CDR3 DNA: TGTGCCAGCAGCCCCTCGACAGGGGTCAATCAGCCCCAGCATTTT.

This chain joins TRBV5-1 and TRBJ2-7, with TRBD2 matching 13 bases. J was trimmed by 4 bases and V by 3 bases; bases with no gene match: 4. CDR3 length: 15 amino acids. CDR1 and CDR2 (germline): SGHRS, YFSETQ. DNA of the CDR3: TGCGCCAGCAGCTCCCAGGGACTAGCGGGGTACGAGCAGTACTTC. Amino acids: CASSSQGLAGYEQYF.